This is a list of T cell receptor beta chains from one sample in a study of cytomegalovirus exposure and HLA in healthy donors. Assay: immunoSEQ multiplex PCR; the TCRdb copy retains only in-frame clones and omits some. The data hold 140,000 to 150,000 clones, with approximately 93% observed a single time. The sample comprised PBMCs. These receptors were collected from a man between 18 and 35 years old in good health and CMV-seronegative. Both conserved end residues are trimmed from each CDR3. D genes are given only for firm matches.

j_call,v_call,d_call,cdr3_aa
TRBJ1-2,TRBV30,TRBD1,AWARQGVGYGYT
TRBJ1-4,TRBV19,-,ATRSFSGAVVEKLF
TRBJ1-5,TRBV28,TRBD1,ASHSGQGSGWPQH
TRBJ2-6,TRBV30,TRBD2,AYLPLSGGGGANVLT
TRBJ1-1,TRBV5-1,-,ASSLPEGGTVNTEAF
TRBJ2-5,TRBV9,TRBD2,ASSTRGVGETQY
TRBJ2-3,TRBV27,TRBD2,ASSLAGMGTDTQY
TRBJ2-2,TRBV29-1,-,SVGPQGGELF
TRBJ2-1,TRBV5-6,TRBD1,ASSFSAGGEQF
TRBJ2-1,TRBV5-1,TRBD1,ASSLLPTGGSYNEQF
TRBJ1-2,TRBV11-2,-,ASSLNPGGGEYGYT
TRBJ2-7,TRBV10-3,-,AIRETGTYEQY
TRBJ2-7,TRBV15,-,ATSRDFYEQY
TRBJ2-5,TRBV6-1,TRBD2,ASSLTSGGSNPY
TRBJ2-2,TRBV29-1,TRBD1,SVHRDSNTGELF
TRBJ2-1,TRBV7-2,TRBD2,ASSLGTSGYNEQF